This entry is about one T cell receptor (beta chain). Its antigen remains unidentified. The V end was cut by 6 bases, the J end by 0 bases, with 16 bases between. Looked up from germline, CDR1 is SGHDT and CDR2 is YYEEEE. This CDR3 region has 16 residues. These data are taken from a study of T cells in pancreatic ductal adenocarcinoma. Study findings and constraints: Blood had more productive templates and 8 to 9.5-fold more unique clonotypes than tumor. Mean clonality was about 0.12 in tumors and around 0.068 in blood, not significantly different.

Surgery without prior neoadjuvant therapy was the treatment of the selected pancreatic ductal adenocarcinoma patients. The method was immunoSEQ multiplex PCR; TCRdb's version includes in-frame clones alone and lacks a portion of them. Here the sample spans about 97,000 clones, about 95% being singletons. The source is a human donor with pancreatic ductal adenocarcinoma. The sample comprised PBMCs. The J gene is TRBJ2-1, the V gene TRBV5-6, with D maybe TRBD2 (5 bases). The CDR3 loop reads CASIRRLLRSYNEQFF. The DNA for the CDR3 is TGTGCCAGCATCCGGAGGTTACTTCGCTCCTACAATGAGCAGTTCTTC.